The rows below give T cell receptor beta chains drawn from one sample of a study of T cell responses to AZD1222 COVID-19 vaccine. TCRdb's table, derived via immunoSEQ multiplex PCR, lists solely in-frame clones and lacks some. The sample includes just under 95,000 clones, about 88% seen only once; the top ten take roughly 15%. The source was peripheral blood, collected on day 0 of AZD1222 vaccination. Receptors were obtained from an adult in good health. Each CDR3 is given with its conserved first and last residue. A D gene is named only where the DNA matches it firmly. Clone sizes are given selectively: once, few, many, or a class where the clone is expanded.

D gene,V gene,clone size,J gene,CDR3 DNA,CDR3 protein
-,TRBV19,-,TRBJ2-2,TGTGCCAGTAGTAGGTACACCGGGGAGCTGTTTTTT,CASSRYTGELFF
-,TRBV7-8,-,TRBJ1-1,TGTGCCAGCAGCCTGAGCGGGACTGAAGCTTTCTTT,CASSLSGTEAFF
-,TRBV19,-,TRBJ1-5,TGTGCCAGTAGTATACCCCCGGGGGCGAGCAATCAGCCCCAGCATTTT,CASSIPPGASNQPQHF
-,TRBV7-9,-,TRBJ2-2,TGTGCCAGCAGCCCGGGCGGGACCGGGGAGCTGTTTTTT,CASSPGGTGELFF
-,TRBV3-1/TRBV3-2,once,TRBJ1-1,TGTGCCAGCACGCTAAGGGTACGGGACACTGAAGCTTTCTTT,CASTLRVRDTEAFF
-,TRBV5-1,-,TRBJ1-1,TGCGCCAGCAGCCCCTTGCGGGGCGGAGAAGCTTTCTTT,CASSPLRGGEAFF
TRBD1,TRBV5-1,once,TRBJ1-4,TGCGCCAGCAGCTGGAGGACAGGGGGCGATGAAAAACTGTTTTTT,CASSWRTGGDEKLFF
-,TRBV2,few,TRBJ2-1,TGTGCCAGCCGTTCCGGCAGAGAGGCCTACAATGAGCAGTTCTTC,CASRSGREAYNEQFF
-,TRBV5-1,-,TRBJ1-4,TGCGCCAGCAGCCCACAGGGCCCTAATGAAAAACTGTTTTTT,CASSPQGPNEKLFF
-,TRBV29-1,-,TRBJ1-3,TGCAGCGTTGGAGGGGAGGGGAACACCATATATTTT,CSVGGEGNTIYF
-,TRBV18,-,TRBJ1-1,TGTGCCAGCTCACCACAGGATCGGGGGGCTGGGACTGAAGCTTTCTTT,CASSPQDRGAGTEAFF
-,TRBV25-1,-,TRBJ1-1,TGTGCCAGCAGTGAATTAAGGCTAGGAATGAACACTGAAGCTTTCTTT,CASSELRLGMNTEAFF
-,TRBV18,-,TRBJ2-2,TGTGCCAGCTCACCATCGGTCCGGGGGCCGAACACCGGGGAGCTGTTTTTT,CASSPSVRGPNTGELFF
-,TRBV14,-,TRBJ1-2,TGTGCCAGCAGCCGCAGACCAGGGGATTACTATGGCTACACCTTC,CASSRRPGDYYGYTF
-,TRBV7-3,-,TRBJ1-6,TGTGCCAGCAGCTCAAATGGGGGGTCCAGCTCACCCCTCCACTTT,CASSSNGGSSSPLHF
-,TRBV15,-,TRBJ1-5,TGTGCCACCAGCAGAGAGGGTTTACGCAGCAATCAGCCCCAGCATTTT,CATSREGLRSNQPQHF
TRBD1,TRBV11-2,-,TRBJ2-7,TGTGCCAGCAGTGCTGACAGGGCCTACGAGCAGTACTTC,CASSADRAYEQYF
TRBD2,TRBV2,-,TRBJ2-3,TGTGCCAGCAGTGAACAGGCGGGGGGATCAGATACGCAGTATTTT,CASSEQAGGSDTQYF
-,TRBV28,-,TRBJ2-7,TGTGCCAGCAGTCTCCCGGGGTTGGACGAGCAGTACTTC,CASSLPGLDEQYF